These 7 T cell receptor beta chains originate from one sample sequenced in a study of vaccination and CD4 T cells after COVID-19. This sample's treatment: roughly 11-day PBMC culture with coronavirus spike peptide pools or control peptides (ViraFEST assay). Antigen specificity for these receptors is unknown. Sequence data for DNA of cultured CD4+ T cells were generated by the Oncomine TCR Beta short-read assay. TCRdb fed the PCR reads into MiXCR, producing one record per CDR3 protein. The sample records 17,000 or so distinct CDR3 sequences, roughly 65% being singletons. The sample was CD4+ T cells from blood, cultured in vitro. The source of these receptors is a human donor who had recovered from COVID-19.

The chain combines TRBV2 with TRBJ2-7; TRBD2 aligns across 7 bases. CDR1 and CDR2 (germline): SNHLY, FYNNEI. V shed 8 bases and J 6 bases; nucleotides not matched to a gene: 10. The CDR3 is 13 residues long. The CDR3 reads CASQAGRGLEQYF. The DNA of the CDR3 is TGTGCCAGCCAGGCGGGGAGGGGCCTCGAGCAGTACTTC.

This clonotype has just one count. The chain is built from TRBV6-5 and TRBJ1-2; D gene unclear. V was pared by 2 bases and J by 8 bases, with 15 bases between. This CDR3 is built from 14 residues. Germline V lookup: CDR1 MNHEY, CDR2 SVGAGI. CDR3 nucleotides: TGTGCCAGCAGTTACAAGAATGGTGTCGGGGGCTACACCTTC. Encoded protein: CASSYKNGVGGYTF.

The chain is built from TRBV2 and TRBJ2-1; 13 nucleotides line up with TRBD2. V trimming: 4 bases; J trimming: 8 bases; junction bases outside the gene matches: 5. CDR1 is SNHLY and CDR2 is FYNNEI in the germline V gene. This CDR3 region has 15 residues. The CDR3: CASSGTSGSRDEQFF. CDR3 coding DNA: TGTGCCAGCAGTGGGACTAGCGGGAGTCGGGATGAGCAGTTCTTC. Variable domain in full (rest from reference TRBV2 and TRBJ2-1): EPEVTQTPSHQVTQMGQEVILRCVPISNHLYFYWYRQILGQKVEFLVSFYNNEISEKSEIFDDQFSVERPDGSNFTLKIRSTKLEDSAMYFCASSGTSGSRDEQFFGPGTRLTVL.

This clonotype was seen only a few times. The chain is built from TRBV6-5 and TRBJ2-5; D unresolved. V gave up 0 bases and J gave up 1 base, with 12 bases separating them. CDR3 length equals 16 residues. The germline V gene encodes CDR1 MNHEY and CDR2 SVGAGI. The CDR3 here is CASSYSRSAFQETQYF. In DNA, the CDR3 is TGTGCCAGCAGTTACTCGCGGAGCGCATTCCAAGAGACCCAGTACTTC.

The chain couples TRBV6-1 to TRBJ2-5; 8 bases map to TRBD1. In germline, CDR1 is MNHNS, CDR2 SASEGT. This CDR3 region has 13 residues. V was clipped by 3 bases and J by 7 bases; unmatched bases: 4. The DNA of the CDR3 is TGTGCCAGCAGTGAGGACAGGGTTGGGACCCAGTACTTC. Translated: CASSEDRVGTQYF.

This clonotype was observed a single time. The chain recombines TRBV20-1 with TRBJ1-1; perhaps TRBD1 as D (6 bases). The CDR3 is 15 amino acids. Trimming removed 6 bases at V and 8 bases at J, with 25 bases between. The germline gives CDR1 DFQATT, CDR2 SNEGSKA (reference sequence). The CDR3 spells CSAPRGGTRENEAFF. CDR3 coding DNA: TGCAGTGCCCCCCGAGGAGGGACAAGGGAGAACGAAGCTTTCTTT.

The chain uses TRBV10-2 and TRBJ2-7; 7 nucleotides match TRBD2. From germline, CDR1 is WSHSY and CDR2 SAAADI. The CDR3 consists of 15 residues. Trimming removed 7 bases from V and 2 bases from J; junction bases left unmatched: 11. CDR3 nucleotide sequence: TGCGCCAGCACCGACCCGGCGGCGGGGGCCTACGAGCAGTACTTC. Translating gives CASTDPAAGAYEQYF.